The 32 T cell receptor beta chains listed next were all sequenced from one sample in a study of T cell responses to AZD1222 COVID-19 vaccine. TCRdb's table, derived via immunoSEQ multiplex PCR, lists solely in-frame clones and lacks some. The table shows about 140,000 clones, with around 92% occurring only once. This specimen was peripheral blood, taken 28 days after the second AZD1222 dose. The receptors were sampled from an adult who received the AZD1222 COVID-19 vaccine.

The rearrangement uses TRBV19 and TRBJ2-2; no reliable D call. This CDR3 has 13 residues. Deletions cut 7 bases from V and 5 bases from J, with 11 bases between. Germline V gene data show CDR1 as LNHDA and CDR2 as SQIVND (reference sequence). Here the CDR3 reads CASISGHTGELFF. The CDR3 DNA is TGTGCCAGTATCTCCGGGCATACCGGGGAGCTGTTTTTT.

V and J are TRBV9 and TRBJ2-5, with TRBD2 matching 7 bases. The junction had 9 bases not matched to a gene; V was cut back by 4 bases and J by 0 bases. CDR3 size: 16 residues. The germline CDR1 and CDR2 sequences are SGDLS and YYNGEE. CDR3 loop: CASSPRASGHQETQYF. Written as DNA, the CDR3 is TGTGCCAGCAGCCCCCGGGCTAGCGGCCACCAAGAGACCCAGTACTTC.

V is TRBV23-1 and J is TRBJ1-5, with unresolved D. TRBV23-1 is given ORF status, its function remaining uncertain. Trimming pared 5 bases from V and 1 base from J, leaving 3 bases between. The CDR3 consists of 12 residues. The CDR3 region is CASSDSNQPQHF. In nucleotides, the CDR3 is TGCGCCAGCAGTGACAGCAATCAGCCCCAGCATTTT.

This clone was seen only once. The chain employs TRBV7-9 and TRBJ1-3, with a tentative D call TRBD1 (5 bases). Trimming removed 4 bases from V and 3 bases from J, with 19 bases in between. The germline V gene has CDR1 SEHNR and CDR2 FQNEAQ (reference sequence). The CDR3 covers 17 residues. The CDR3 is CASSYRLQLRGGNTIYF. In DNA, the CDR3 is TGTGCCAGCAGCTACAGGCTTCAATTAAGAGGTGGAAACACCATATATTTT.

The chain recombines TRBV28 with TRBJ1-1, with D possibly TRBD1 on 5 matching bases. The CDR3 is 14 residues long. The germline gives CDR1 MDHEN, CDR2 SYDVKM. Trimming cost V 6 bases and J 2 bases, with 13 bases left between them. The CDR3 reads CASSPIRVNTEAFF. DNA of the CDR3: TGTGCCAGCAGCCCCATCAGGGTTAACACTGAAGCTTTCTTT. The whole variable domain, filled in from reference TRBV28 and TRBJ1-1, reads DVKVTQSSRYLVKRTGEKVFLECVQDMDHENMFWYRQDPGLGLRLIYFSYDVKMKEKGDIPEGYSVSREKKERFSLILESASTNQTSMYLCASSPIRVNTEAFFGQGTRLTVV.

The chain combines TRBV12-3 or TRBV12-4 with TRBJ2-5; D may be TRBD1 or TRBD2 (5 bases each). The CDR3 is made up of 13 amino acids. Trimming took 5 bases from V and 5 from J, leaving 12 bases between them. The CDR3 region has the DNA TGTGCCAGCAGTCGGGACGCCGCCGAGACCCAGTACTTC. Its translation is CASSRDAAETQYF.

The chain joins TRBV5-1 to TRBJ1-5; a possible D gene is TRBD1 (6 bases). In germline, CDR1 is SGHRS, CDR2 YFSETQ. The CDR3 totals 15 residues. Trimming cost V 5 bases and J 2 bases, with 14 bases left between them. The DNA of the CDR3 is TGCGCCAGCAGAGAAGGGTCAGGGGGCAATCAGCCCCAGCATTTT. The encoded protein is CASREGSGGNQPQHF.

The chain combines TRBV28 with TRBJ1-5; D perhaps matches TRBD1 (5 bases). Germline V gives CDR1 MDHEN, CDR2 SYDVKM. The germline V and J ends were trimmed by 10 bases and 0 bases, with 16 bases remaining between them. The CDR3 runs 15 residues. The CDR3 DNA is TGTGCCACCACCTGGGGACGGTATAGCAATCAGCCCCAGCATTTT. It is translated as CATTWGRYSNQPQHF.

The genes are TRBV28 and TRBJ1-4; 8 bases are shared with TRBD1. The CDR3 has 15 residues. Germline CDR1 and CDR2: MDHEN and SYDVKM. The junction had 2 bases not matched to a gene; V was cut back by 2 bases and J by 3 bases. The CDR3 coding sequence is TGTGCCAGCAGTTTACTGACAGGGGCTAATGAAAAACTGTTTTTT. Translation: CASSLLTGANEKLFF.

The chain has TRBV12-3 or TRBV12-4 and TRBJ2-7; D might be TRBD1 (6 bases). The CDR3 is 12 residues long. The V and J ends lost 5 bases and 6 bases respectively, with 11 bases between them. CDR3 residues: CASSRQALEQYF. CDR3 coding DNA: TGTGCCAGCAGTCGACAGGCCCTCGAGCAGTACTTC.

This chain uses TRBV19 with TRBJ2-5, with D maybe TRBD2 (5 bases). The V gene's germline CDR1 is LNHDA and CDR2 SQIVND (reference sequence). The ends were cut back, 2 bases at V and 4 bases at J, with 8 bases in the middle. CDR3 length equals 13 residues. CDR3 sequence (DNA): TGTGCCAGTAGTATAAGGAGGAGAGAGACCCAGTACTTC. Its protein product is CASSIRRRETQYF.

This chain uses TRBV18 with TRBJ1-4, with D possibly being TRBD1 (5 bases). CDR1 is KGHSH and CDR2 is LQKENI in the germline V gene. The CDR3 runs 15 residues. V lost 4 bases to trimming and J lost 8 bases, with 17 bases between them. Here the CDR3 reads CASSRDRRVGEKLFF. The CDR3 DNA reads as TGTGCCAGCTCACGCGACAGACGGGTAGGAGAAAAACTGTTTTTT. The whole variable domain, filled in from reference TRBV18 and TRBJ1-4, reads NAGVMQNPRHLVRRRGQEARLRCSPMKGHSHVYWYRQLPEEGLKFMVYLQKENIIDESGMPKERFSAEFPKEGPSILRIQQVVRGDSAAYFCASSRDRRVGEKLFFGSGTQLSVL.

The chain couples TRBV5-6 to TRBJ1-5; D gene unclear. V lost 0 bases to trimming and J lost 7 bases, with 14 bases between them. The germline CDR1 and CDR2 sequences are SGHDT and YYEEEE. The CDR3 totals 15 residues. CDR3 DNA: TGTGCCAGCAGCTTGGCAAACCGGGCCGGCCAGCCCCAGCATTTT. Its translation is CASSLANRAGQPQHF.

The chain has TRBV30 and TRBJ2-1, with D hard to call. V lost 0 bases to trimming and J lost 7 bases, with 4 bases between them. The length of the CDR3 is 11 residues. Germline lookup yields CDR1 GTSNPN and CDR2 SVGIG (reference sequence). The CDR3 DNA follows: TGTGCCTGGAGTGTATCTAATGAGCAGTTCTTC. This encodes CAWSVSNEQFF.

The J gene is TRBJ1-2, the V gene TRBV7-9; D may be TRBD1 (5 bases). The germline V gene has CDR1 SEHNR and CDR2 FQNEAQ (reference sequence). The V gene lost 2 bases and the J gene lost 4 bases, with 20 bases spanning the gap. CDR3 length equals 17 residues. The CDR3 DNA follows: TGTGCCAGCAGCTTATCCCAGGGTATTTCAACGATCTATGGCTACACCTTC. Translation: CASSLSQGISTIYGYTF.

This chain uses TRBV9 with TRBJ2-1, with D hard to call. The V and J ends lost 3 bases and 1 base respectively, with 17 bases between them. The CDR3 consists of 17 residues. CDR1 and CDR2 (germline): SGDLS, YYNGEE. The CDR3 bases are TGTGCCAGCAGCGAGCCAGCCTCGAGGTTGTCCTACAATGAGCAGTTCTTC. Protein: CASSEPASRLSYNEQFF.

The chain combines TRBV11-1 with TRBJ2-7; D gene unclear. With 2 bases removed from V and 2 bases from J, the gap between germline ends came to 13 bases. This CDR3 comprises 15 residues. CDR1 and CDR2 from the germline V gene are SGHAT and FQDESV (reference sequence). CDR3 nucleotides: TGTGCCAGCAGCTTAATTCGGACGGACCCCTACGAGCAGTACTTC. Encoded protein: CASSLIRTDPYEQYF.

The chain recombines TRBV7-2 with TRBJ2-3; D remains unclear. This CDR3 region has 18 residues. Germline loops: CDR1 SGHTA, CDR2 FQGNSA. Deletions cut 4 bases from V and 0 bases from J, with 20 bases between. The CDR3 DNA is TGTGCCAGCAGCTCAAGCTACCTTACTACCTCTAGCACAGATACGCAGTATTTT. Translated: CASSSSYLTTSSTDTQYF.

The chain's CDR3 is CASSVGRLAGGHQETQYF. The CDR3 coding sequence is TGTGCCAGCAGCGTAGGCCGACTAGCGGGAGGGCACCAAGAGACCCAGTACTTC. The J gene is TRBJ2-5, the V gene TRBV9; TRBD2 agrees at 14 bases. CDR3 size: 18 residues. Trimming at V came to 0 bases and at J to 0 bases, leaving 4 bases not matched to a gene. Germline CDR1 is SGDLS and CDR2 is YYNGEE.

The chain is built from TRBV7-2 and TRBJ2-5, with D possibly being TRBD2 (6 bases). There are 16 residues in the CDR3. Germline V gene lookup returns CDR1 SGHTA and CDR2 FQGNSA. Trimming took 2 bases from V and 5 from J, leaving 18 bases between them. The CDR3: CASSLSPGDARETQYF. CDR3 nucleotide sequence: TGTGCCAGCAGCTTAAGTCCGGGAGACGCGAGGGAGACCCAGTACTTC.

This sequence joins TRBV7-2 and TRBJ2-1; no clear D gene. Deletions cut 5 bases from V and 1 base from J, with 12 bases between. The V gene's germline CDR1 is SGHTA and CDR2 FQGNSA. There are 15 residues in the CDR3. CDR3 nucleotide sequence: TGTGCCAGCAGCCCCGTGGGGATGTCCTACAATGAGCAGTTCTTC. Encoded protein: CASSPVGMSYNEQFF.

The chain links TRBV9 to TRBJ2-1; D is possibly TRBD1 or TRBD2 (5 bases each). From germline, CDR1 is SGDLS and CDR2 YYNGEE. The ends were cut back, 3 bases at V and 6 bases at J, with 16 bases in the middle. The CDR3 runs 15 residues. The CDR3 reads CASSARVGAFNEQFF. For the CDR3, the DNA is TGTGCCAGCAGCGCCCGTGTCGGGGCCTTCAATGAGCAGTTCTTC.

The J gene is TRBJ2-7, the V gene TRBV7-9, with TRBD1 identical over 7 bases. J gave up 4 bases and V 1 base, and 7 bases lay outside the gene matches. The CDR3 sequence is 15 residues long. Germline CDR1 reads SEHNR; CDR2 reads FQNEAQ (reference sequence). The CDR3 DNA reads as TGTGCCAGCAGCTTAGGGCAGGGGGTAGTATACGAGCAGTACTTC. The encoded protein is CASSLGQGVVYEQYF.

The chain has TRBV7-2 and TRBJ2-3; D not resolved. V lost 1 base, J lost 6 bases, and 8 bases lay in between. The CDR3 spans 13 residues. In germline, CDR1 is SGHTA, CDR2 FQGNSA. The chain's CDR3 is CASSLEVPDTQYF. The DNA for the CDR3 is TGTGCCAGCAGCTTAGAGGTCCCGGATACGCAGTATTTT.

The chain is built from TRBV6-5 and TRBJ1-3; a weak D match, TRBD1 (6 bases). The CDR3 extends over 12 amino acids. CDR1 MNHEY and CDR2 SVGAGI come from the germline V gene. Trimming cost V 8 bases and J 5 bases, with 10 bases left between them. Here the CDR3 DNA reads TGTGCCAGCGGGACATCGAGAAACACCATATATTTT. This encodes CASGTSRNTIYF.

The chain links TRBV30 to TRBJ2-1, with D possibly TRBD2 on 5 matching bases. This CDR3 is 13 amino acids long. In germline, CDR1 is GTSNPN, CDR2 SVGIG (reference sequence). Trimming pared 0 bases from V and 10 bases from J, leaving 13 bases between. The DNA for the CDR3 is TGTGCCTGGAGTGTACGGCTAGCCGGAGAGCAGTTCTTC. Its protein product is CAWSVRLAGEQFF.

The chain is built from TRBV3-1 (or the pseudogene TRBV3-2) and TRBJ2-7; no definite D call. Trimming pared 3 bases from V and 3 bases from J, leaving 12 bases between. The CDR3 runs to 14 residues. Germline V lookup: CDR1 LGHDT, CDR2 YNNKEL (reference sequence). DNA for the CDR3: TGTGCCAGCAGCCATCGTAGGTTTGGCTACGAGCAGTACTTC. Its protein is CASSHRRFGYEQYF.

The chain has TRBV25-1 and TRBJ2-7; 9 nucleotides match TRBD1. This CDR3 is 14 amino acids long. From germline, CDR1 is MGHDK and CDR2 SYGVNS. The ends lost 6 bases at V and 3 bases at J; junction bases unmatched: 6. The CDR3 protein is CASSDRGESYEQYF. CDR3 in DNA: TGTGCCAGCAGCGACAGGGGGGAGAGCTACGAGCAGTACTTC.

This chain connects TRBV4-2 to TRBJ2-7; TRBD2 aligns across 13 bases. CDR3 size: 21 residues. V trimming: 0 bases; J trimming: 0 bases; junction bases outside the gene matches: 14. Germline V gene data show CDR1 as LGHNA and CDR2 as YNFKEQ. The CDR3 DNA reads TGTGCCAGCAGCCAAGATCCGCGCCCGGGACTAGCGGGACTCCACTCCTACGAGCAGTACTTC. This sequence encodes CASSQDPRPGLAGLHSYEQYF.

This chain uses TRBV30 with TRBJ1-1, with a possible D match to TRBD1 (5 bases). Per the germline V gene, CDR1 is GTSNPN and CDR2 is SVGIG (reference sequence). The CDR3 extends over 13 amino acids. The V end was cut by 5 bases, the J end by 1 base, with 11 bases between. CDR3 in DNA: TGTGCCTGGGGCCGCGGGGGGAACACTGAAGCTTTCTTT. Translation gives CAWGRGGNTEAFF. The complete variable domain, with remaining parts taken from reference TRBV30 and TRBJ1-1, reads SQTIHQWPATLVQPVGSPLSLECTVEGTSNPNLYWYRQAAGRGLQLLFYSVGIGQISSEVPQNLSASRPQDRQFILSSKKLLLSDSGFYLCAWGRGGNTEAFFGQGTRLTVV.

This chain uses TRBV14 with TRBJ2-7, with a weak D call TRBD1 (7 bases). This CDR3 is 15 amino acids long. From germline, CDR1 is SGHDN and CDR2 FVKESK. V lost 0 bases and J 4 bases, leaving 13 bases between the germline ends. In DNA, the CDR3 is TGTGCCAGCAGCCAAGACACAGGGGCGGGATACGAGCAGTACTTC. This encodes CASSQDTGAGYEQYF.

V is TRBV13 and J is TRBJ2-7, with D possibly being TRBD1 (5 bases). This CDR3 has 16 amino acids. Deletions cut 4 bases from V and 1 base from J, with 17 bases between. Per germline, CDR1 PRHDT and CDR2 FYEKMQ (reference sequence). The CDR3 loop is CASSSHHAGKSYEQYF. Here the CDR3 DNA reads TGTGCCAGCAGCTCTCACCATGCAGGGAAATCCTACGAGCAGTACTTC. Based on the CDR3 plus reference TRBV13 and TRBJ2-7, the full variable domain is AAGVIQSPRHLIKEKRETATLKCYPIPRHDTVYWYQQGPGQDPQFLISFYEKMQSDKGSIPDRFSAQQFSDYHSELNMSSLELGDSALYFCASSSHHAGKSYEQYFGPGTRLTVT.